This T cell receptor beta chain was found in a study of T cell changes during pregnancy in multiple sclerosis. The CDR3 has 15 amino acids. The germline gives CDR1 LNHDA, CDR2 SQIVND (reference sequence). V dropped 7 bases and J dropped 3; count of bases not matched to a gene: 9. Some clones are missing from TCRdb's copy, which holds only in-frame ones; the method was immunoSEQ multiplex PCR. The repertoire holds fewer than 110,000 clones, with around 90% as singletons. V usage is TRBV19 and J usage is TRBJ2-1; 7 bases map to TRBD2. The material sequenced was peripheral blood, taken in the third trimester of pregnancy. This TCR was sampled from a female donor in good health, enrolled as a control in a pregnancy study. CDR3 region: CASIETGGRYNEQFF. The DNA of the CDR3 is TGTGCCAGTATAGAGACGGGGGGACGCTACAATGAGCAGTTCTTC.